This T cell receptor beta chain was retrieved from a study of T cells in Graves' hyperthyroidism and ophthalmopathy. This clonotype has at least ten counts. As yet, its antigen is unknown. Study observations and caveats: Blood also contained most expanded thyroid clonotypes above 0.001.

RNA transcripts yielded amplified TCR beta CDR3 regions. HTBI primers were the set used in a first-round RT-PCR of the TCR CDR3. Using its own MiXCR run on the multiplex PCR reads, TCRdb lists one record per CDR3 protein. Among 500,000 to 750,000 distinct CDR3 sequences listed, approximately 15% were seen once. V gave up 2 bases and J gave up 7 bases; unmatched junction bases: 3. Germline V gene data show CDR1 as SEHNR and CDR2 as FQNEAQ (reference sequence). The CDR3 is 13 residues long. PBMCs were obtained from 10 ml fresh peripheral blood. The sequencing input was blood. The chain uses TRBV7-9 and TRBJ2-7; TRBD1 matches 9 bases. This TCR was recovered from a woman younger than 35 with Graves' ophthalmopathy. CDR3: CASSLTTGGEQYF. In nucleotides, the CDR3 is TGTGCCAGCAGCTTAACGACAGGGGGAGAGCAGTACTTC.